Following are 3 T cell receptor beta chains from one sample sequenced in a study of blood T cell repertoires in COVID-19. Some clones are missing from TCRdb's copy, which holds only in-frame ones; the method was immunoSEQ multiplex PCR. This sample has around 620,000 clones, with about 87% found just once. The material sequenced was peripheral blood. The receptors come from a woman under 30 with acute or convalescent COVID-19.

V is TRBV10-3 and J is TRBJ1-2; no clear D. CDR1 and CDR2 (germline): ENHRY, SYGVKD. This CDR3 region has 12 residues. V shed 4 bases and J shed 4 bases, with 7 bases lying between them. This CDR3 reads CAISGAGYGYTF. Written as DNA, the CDR3 is TGTGCCATCAGTGGCGCTGGCTATGGCTACACCTTC.

Note on this clone: Other DNA sequences in this specimen translate into the identical CDR3. The chain is built from TRBV18 and TRBJ1-2, with D perhaps TRBD1 (5 bases). This CDR3 has 13 amino acids. V was shortened by 3 bases and J by 2 bases, with 7 bases between the two germline ends. The germline V gene encodes CDR1 KGHSH and CDR2 LQKENI. Here the CDR3 DNA reads TGTGCCAGCTCACCCGACAGCAACTATGGCTACACCTTC. It specifies CASSPDSNYGYTF.

The rearrangement links TRBV7-2 to TRBJ1-1; D is unresolved. Germline CDR1 is SGHTA and CDR2 is FQGNSA. Trimming removed 1 base from V and 3 bases from J, with 12 bases in between. The CDR3 is 15 residues long. The CDR3 loop is CASSLVGGGYTEAFF. DNA of the CDR3: TGTGCCAGCAGCTTAGTAGGCGGAGGGTACACTGAAGCTTTCTTT.